Shown below are 4 T cell receptor beta chains from a single sample sequenced in a study of blood T cell repertoires in COVID-19. Assay used: immunoSEQ multiplex PCR; TCRdb lists only in-frame clones, some missing. The sample consists of about 99,000 clones, around 88% of them appearing once. Sequences were obtained from peripheral blood. Receptor source: a man aged 50 to 59 with COVID-19, enrolled during active disease.

V usage is TRBV7-9 and J usage is TRBJ2-3; 9 bases line up with TRBD1. There are 17 residues in the CDR3. Germline assignment: CDR1 SEHNR and CDR2 FQNEAQ (reference sequence). With 4 bases clipped from V and 4 bases from J, the junction kept 12 bases outside the gene matches. The CDR3 loop is CASSSWLGQGSSDTQYF. DNA for the CDR3: TGTGCCAGCAGCTCGTGGTTAGGACAGGGGTCCTCAGATACGCAGTATTTT.

This rearrangement joins TRBV7-9 to TRBJ2-2; 9 bases are a match to TRBD1. Trimming cost V 5 bases and J 6 bases; bases outside gene matches: 10. The CDR3 consists of 16 residues. Per the germline V gene, CDR1 is SEHNR and CDR2 is FQNEAQ (reference sequence). The CDR3 bases are TGTGCCAGCAGCCACAACAGGGGGCCTGGGGCCGGGGAGCTGTTTTTT. Its protein product is CASSHNRGPGAGELFF.

The chain links TRBV7-9 to TRBJ1-4; the match to TRBD1 covers 9 bases. This CDR3 is built from 16 residues. Germline-derived CDR1 and CDR2 are SEHNR and FQNEAQ (reference sequence). V lost 4 bases and J lost 5; bases outside the gene matches: 8. Written as DNA, the CDR3 is TGTGCCAGCAGCTCGGACAGGGGCCCGACCAATGAAAAACTGTTTTTT. Protein: CASSSDRGPTNEKLFF.

This chain links TRBV6-2 or TRBV6-3 with TRBJ1-4; D is unresolved. The germline V and J ends were trimmed by 5 bases and 0 bases, with 13 bases remaining between them. The CDR3 extends over 16 amino acids. CDR1 is MNHEY, CDR2 SVGEGT, per germline. CDR3 loop: CASSLREPATNEKLFF. The CDR3 nucleotides are TGTGCCAGCAGTCTGCGGGAACCTGCAACTAATGAAAAACTGTTTTTT.